This T cell receptor beta chain was found in a study of CD8 T cells in Susac syndrome. The patients with Susac syndrome satisfied recently defined diagnostic criteria for either definite or probable disease. FACS enriched CD8+ TEMRA cells, while bulk CD8+ and CD4+ were negatively isolated. V lost 0 bases and J lost 4, with 9 bases in between. This CDR3 comprises 14 residues. Germline CDR1 reads MNHEY; CDR2 reads SMNVEV (reference sequence). The RNA input was about 0.5 to 1 ug, and it was reverse transcribed with random hexamers. The authors amplified TCR beta CDR3 across 54 Vbeta and 13 Jbeta using immunoSEQ multiplex PCR. TCRdb ran MiXCR on the immunoSEQ multiplex PCR reads and lists one entry per CDR3 protein. The sample yields around 170,000 distinct CDR3 sequences, roughly 94% seen once.

This receptor was identified in a human donor with Susac syndrome. This chain links TRBV27 with TRBJ1-2, with a possible D match to TRBD1 (5 bases). Sequencing was performed on CD4+ T cells from PBMCs. The CDR3 nucleotides are TGTGCCAGCAGTTTATCGAGACAGAGCTATGGCTACACCTTC. Translating gives CASSLSRQSYGYTF.